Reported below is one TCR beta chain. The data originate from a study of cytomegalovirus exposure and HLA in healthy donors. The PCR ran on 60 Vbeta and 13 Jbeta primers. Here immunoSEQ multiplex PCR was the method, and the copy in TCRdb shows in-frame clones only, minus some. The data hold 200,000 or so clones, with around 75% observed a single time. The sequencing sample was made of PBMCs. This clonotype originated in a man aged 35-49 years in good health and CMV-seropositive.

The CDR3 reads CASSSLREPGPIHF. Written as DNA, the CDR3 is TGTGCCAGCAGCTCACTCCGGGAGCCCGGGCCGATCCACTTT. The chain combines TRBV7-2 with TRBJ1-6; D unclear. Per the germline V gene, CDR1 is SGHTA and CDR2 is FQGNSA. This CDR3 spans 14 amino acids. Trimming removed 4 bases at V and 17 bases at J, with 21 bases between.